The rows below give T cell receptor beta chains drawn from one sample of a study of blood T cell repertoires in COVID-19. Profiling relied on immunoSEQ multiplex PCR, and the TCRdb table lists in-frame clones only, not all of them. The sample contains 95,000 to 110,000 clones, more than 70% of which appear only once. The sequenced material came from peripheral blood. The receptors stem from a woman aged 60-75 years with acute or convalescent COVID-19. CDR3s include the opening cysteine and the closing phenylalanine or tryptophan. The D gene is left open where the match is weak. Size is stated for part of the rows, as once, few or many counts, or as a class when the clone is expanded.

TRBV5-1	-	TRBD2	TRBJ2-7	CASSFEGGSDEQYF	TGCGCCAGCAGCTTTGAGGGAGGGAGCGACGAGCAGTACTTC
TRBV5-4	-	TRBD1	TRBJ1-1	CASSTTGAEGLEAFF	TGTGCCAGCAGCACCACAGGGGCTGAGGGCCTTGAAGCTTTCTTT
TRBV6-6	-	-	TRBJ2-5	CASSYAEETQYF	TGTGCCAGCAGTTACGCGGAAGAGACCCAGTACTTC
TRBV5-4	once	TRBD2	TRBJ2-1	CASSLGGSLDEQFF	TGTGCCAGCAGCTTGGGCGGGAGTCTCGATGAGCAGTTCTTC
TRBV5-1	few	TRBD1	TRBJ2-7	CASSIEGAGEQYF	TGCGCCAGCAGCATAGAGGGGGCAGGCGAGCAGTACTTC
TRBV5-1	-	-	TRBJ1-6	CASSQLAGVGSPLHF	TGCGCCAGCAGCCAACTCGCGGGGGTGGGGTCACCCCTCCACTTT
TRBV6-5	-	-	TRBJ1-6	CASSYGAGRGNSPLHF	TGTGCCAGCAGTTATGGGGCAGGGCGAGGAAATTCACCCCTCCACTTT
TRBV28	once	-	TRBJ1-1	CASSLQGRRTEAFF	TGTGCCAGCAGTTTACAAGGGAGAAGGACTGAAGCTTTCTTT
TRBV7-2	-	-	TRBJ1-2	CASSPRGGHYGYTF	TGTGCCAGCAGCCCTAGGGGGGGACACTATGGCTACACCTTC
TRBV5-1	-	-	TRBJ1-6	CASSWDTPGSPLHF	TGCGCCAGCAGCTGGGACACCCCGGGTTCACCCCTCCACTTT
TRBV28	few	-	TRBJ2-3	CASSSRRTQYF	TGTGCCAGCAGCTCCCGCCGGACGCAGTATTTT
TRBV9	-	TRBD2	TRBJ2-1	CASSAPSGLDYEQFF	TGTGCCAGCAGCGCCCCTAGCGGCCTAGACTATGAGCAGTTCTTC
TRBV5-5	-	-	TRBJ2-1	CASSLGSGVGNEQFF	TGTGCCAGCAGCTTAGGAAGCGGAGTAGGGAATGAGCAGTTCTTC
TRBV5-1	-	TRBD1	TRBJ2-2	CASSLVQGVTGELFF	TGCGCCAGCAGCTTGGTACAGGGGGTAACCGGGGAGCTGTTTTTT
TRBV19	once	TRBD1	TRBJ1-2	CATLGQGGRYGYTF	TGTGCCACCCTCGGACAGGGCGGTCGCTATGGCTACACCTTC
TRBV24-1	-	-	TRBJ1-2	CATSDPDRNYGYTF	TGTGCCACCAGTGACCCCGACAGAAACTATGGCTACACCTTC
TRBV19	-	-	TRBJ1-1	CASRVGAENTEAFF	TGTGCCAGTAGAGTAGGGGCCGAGAACACTGAAGCTTTCTTT
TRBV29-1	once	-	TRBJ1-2	CSAPEGLYGYTF	TGCAGCGCTCCAGAGGGATTGTATGGCTACACCTTC
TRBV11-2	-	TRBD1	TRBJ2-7	CASSAGTGYEQYF	TGTGCCAGCAGCGCCGGGACAGGTTACGAGCAGTACTTC
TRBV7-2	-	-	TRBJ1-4	CASSFQFGARGGKLFF	TGTGCCAGCAGCTTTCAATTCGGGGCCCGAGGGGGAAAACTGTTTTTT
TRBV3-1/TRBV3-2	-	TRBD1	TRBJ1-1	CASSQQQGTEAFF	TGTGCCAGCAGCCAGCAACAGGGGACTGAAGCTTTCTTT
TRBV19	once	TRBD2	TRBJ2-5	CASSPTSLRETQYF	TGTGCCAGTAGCCCGACTAGCTTGCGTGAGACCCAGTACTTC
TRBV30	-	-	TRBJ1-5	CAWSVYRPGREGNQPQHF	TGTGCCTGGAGTGTATACCGCCCCGGGAGGGAAGGCAATCAGCCCCAGCATTTT
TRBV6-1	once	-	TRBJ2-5	CASSELGGETQYF	TGTGCCAGCAGTGAACTCGGAGGAGAGACCCAGTACTTC
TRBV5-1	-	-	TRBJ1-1	CASRSGTEAFF	TGCGCCAGCCGCTCGGGGACTGAAGCTTTCTTT
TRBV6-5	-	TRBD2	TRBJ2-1	CASSYSIGLGYNEQFF	TGTGCCAGCAGTTACTCGATAGGACTAGGATACAATGAGCAGTTCTTC
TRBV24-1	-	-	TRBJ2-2	CATSDLSDREAGELFF	TGTGCCACCAGTGACCTAAGCGACAGGGAGGCCGGGGAGCTGTTTTTT
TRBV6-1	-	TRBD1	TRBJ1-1	CASSEGQMNTEAFF	TGTGCCAGCAGTGAGGGACAGATGAACACTGAAGCTTTCTTT
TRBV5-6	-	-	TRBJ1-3	CASSLTGYSGNTIYF	TGTGCCAGCAGTTTAACAGGGTATTCTGGAAACACCATATATTTT
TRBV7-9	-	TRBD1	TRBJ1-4	CASSLSTGTGGSKLFF	TGTGCCAGCAGCTTGTCAACCGGGACAGGGGGATCAAAACTGTTTTTT
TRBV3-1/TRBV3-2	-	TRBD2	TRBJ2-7	CASSQAGGYHEQYF	TGTGCCAGCAGCCAGGCGGGGGGGTACCACGAGCAGTACTTC
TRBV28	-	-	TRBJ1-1	CASSLRGGSFGTFF	TGTGCCAGCAGTTTAAGGGGAGGGTCTTTCGGAACTTTCTTT
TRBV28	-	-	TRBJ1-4	CASSSPDTVNEKLFF	TGTGCCAGCAGCTCCCCGGACACAGTTAATGAAAAACTGTTTTTT
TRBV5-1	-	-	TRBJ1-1	CASSLDAVRVNTKAFF	TGCGCCAGCAGCTTAGATGCGGTCAGGGTGAACACTAAAGCTTTCTTT
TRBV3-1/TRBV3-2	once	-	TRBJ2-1	CASSQAPDSRYEQFF	TGTGCCAGCAGCCAAGCCCCGGACAGTCGATATGAGCAGTTCTTC
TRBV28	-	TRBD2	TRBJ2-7	CASSPSGREQYF	TGTGCCAGCAGTCCGAGCGGGAGGGAGCAGTACTTC
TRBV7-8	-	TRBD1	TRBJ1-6	CASSPQGGGSPLHF	TGTGCCAGCAGCCCACAGGGGGGTGGGTCACCCCTCCACTTT